A single sample gave rise to the 17 T cell receptor beta chains below, sequenced in a study of blood T cell repertoires in COVID-19. Profiled with immunoSEQ multiplex PCR; TCRdb holds only in-frame clones, not every one. The table lists approximately 230,000 clones, around 88% of them singletons, with 1.3% to 1.5% in the top ten. Source material: peripheral blood. The receptors stem from a man older than 75 with acute or convalescent COVID-19.

The rearrangement links TRBV19 to TRBJ1-6; 8 bases are shared with TRBD1. V trimming: 5 bases; J trimming: 7 bases; junction bases outside the gene matches: 7. The germline gives CDR1 LNHDA, CDR2 SQIVND (reference sequence). This CDR3 is built from 15 residues. The CDR3, as DNA: TGTGCCAGTAGTGGAGGACAGGGTCGAAATTCACCCCTCCACTTT. Protein product: CASSGGQGRNSPLHF.

This clone was seen only once. The chain is built from TRBV5-4 and TRBJ2-2, with 9 bases matching TRBD1. The CDR3 consists of 15 residues. Looked up from germline, CDR1 is SGHNT and CDR2 is YYREEE (reference sequence). With V trimmed by 4 bases and J by 4 bases, 5 bases remained unmatched. CDR3 sequence reads: CASSTDRGATGELFF. The CDR3 bases are TGTGCCAGCAGCACTGACAGGGGGGCCACCGGGGAGCTGTTTTTT.

This rearrangement joins TRBV27 to TRBJ2-1, with 13 bases matching TRBD2. The J segment lost 2 bases and the V segment lost 6 bases, leaving 7 bases of the junction unmatched. The length of the CDR3 is 17 residues. Germline V gives CDR1 MNHEY, CDR2 SMNVEV (reference sequence). The CDR3 bases are TGTGCCAGCAGCCGACTAGCGGGAGGATCGGCCTACAATGAGCAGTTCTTC. This sequence encodes CASSRLAGGSAYNEQFF.

V usage is TRBV11-2 and J usage is TRBJ1-6; D is unresolved. The CDR3 is 15 residues long. Trimming shortened V by 2 bases and J by 7 bases, and 12 bases separated the two germline ends. Germline CDR1 is SGHAT and CDR2 is FQNNGV. The CDR3 DNA is TGTGCCAGCAGCTTATCAAACAGCCAGAATTCACCCCTCCACTTT. As protein: CASSLSNSQNSPLHF.

The rearrangement uses TRBV18 and TRBJ2-2, with 11 bases lining up with TRBD2. CDR1 is KGHSH, CDR2 LQKENI, per germline. Trimming took 3 bases from V and 7 from J; bases not matched to a gene: 7. The CDR3 runs to 16 residues. The CDR3 DNA reads as TGTGCCAGCTCACCGTATAGACTAGCGGGGATCGGGGAGCTGTTTTTT. It codes for CASSPYRLAGIGELFF.

V is TRBV4-1 and J is TRBJ1-5; maybe TRBD1 (5 bases). Trimming took off 3 bases at V and 4 bases at J, with 13 bases between the two ends. Germline CDR1 is MGHRA and CDR2 is YSYEKL. CDR3 length: 15 residues. CDR3: CASSHDGGGNQPQHF. The CDR3 DNA follows: TGCGCCAGCAGCCATGACGGGGGGGGAAATCAGCCCCAGCATTTT.

The CDR3 loop is CASSLSGTSGQETQYF. Written as DNA, the CDR3 is TGTGCCAGCAGTCTCTCCGGGACTAGCGGTCAAGAGACCCAGTACTTC. The gene calls are TRBV6-2 or TRBV6-3 and TRBJ2-5; 11 bases align to TRBD2. Germline V gene data show CDR1 as MNHEY and CDR2 as SVGEGT. V dropped 5 bases and J dropped 2; count of bases not matched to a gene: 7. The CDR3 is 16 residues long.

The chain uses TRBV27 and TRBJ1-5, with 9 nucleotides matching TRBD1. With V trimmed by 5 bases and J by 0 bases, 11 bases remained unmatched. Germline CDR1 is MNHEY and CDR2 is SMNVEV (reference sequence). The length of the CDR3 is 18 residues. The CDR3 is CASSPLTGGRDSNQPQHF. CDR3 bases: TGTGCCAGCAGTCCGTTAACAGGGGGCCGAGATAGCAATCAGCCCCAGCATTTT.

This clone was seen a single time. The chain is built from TRBV7-9 and TRBJ2-5; the match to TRBD2 covers 11 bases. The J segment lost 1 base and the V segment lost 6 bases, leaving 7 bases of the junction unmatched. Germline assignment: CDR1 SEHNR and CDR2 FQNEAQ (reference sequence). This CDR3 is built from 16 residues. This chain's CDR3 is CASSSLAGAGQETQYF. DNA of the CDR3: TGTGCCAGCAGTTCACTAGCGGGAGCGGGCCAAGAGACCCAGTACTTC. The complete variable domain, with remaining parts taken from reference TRBV7-9 and TRBJ2-5, reads DTGVSQNPRHKITKRGQNVTFRCDPISEHNRLYWYRQTLGQGPEFLTYFQNEAQLEKSRLLSDRFSAERPKGSFSTLEIQRTEQGDSAMYLCASSSLAGAGQETQYFGPGTRLLVL.

The chain employs TRBV18 and TRBJ2-5; D is ambiguous. Germline values: CDR1 KGHSH, CDR2 LQKENI. The CDR3 totals 15 residues. Trimming removed 6 bases at V and 1 base at J, with 15 bases between. The DNA for the CDR3 is TGTGCCAGCTCCCCCGCATCACAGAGCCAAGAGACCCAGTACTTC. Its protein is CASSPASQSQETQYF.

The chain couples TRBV19 to TRBJ2-5, with TRBD1 identical over 8 bases. Germline V gives CDR1 LNHDA, CDR2 SQIVND (reference sequence). This CDR3 is 14 amino acids long. Unmatched junction bases numbered 2, after V lost 5 bases and J lost 0 bases. The DNA of the CDR3 is TGTGCCAGTAGTCTGACAGGGGACCAAGAGACCCAGTACTTC. It specifies CASSLTGDQETQYF.

The rearrangement uses TRBV5-1 and TRBJ2-1; 11 bases are a match to TRBD2. This CDR3 has 18 residues. Germline-derived CDR1 and CDR2 are SGHRS and YFSETQ. V dropped 3 bases and J dropped 4; count of bases not matched to a gene: 12. The CDR3, as DNA: TGCGCCAGCAGCTCCGGGACTAGCGGAGCTACAGGTTACAATGAGCAGTTCTTC. Its translation: CASSSGTSGATGYNEQFF. The variable domain in full, completed from reference TRBV5-1 and TRBJ2-1, reads KAGVTQTPRYLIKTRGQQVTLSCSPISGHRSVSWYQQTPGQGLQFLFEYFSETQRNKGNFPGRFSGRQFSNSRSEMNVSTLELGDSALYLCASSSGTSGATGYNEQFFGPGTRLTVL.

The J gene is TRBJ1-6, the V gene TRBV18, with 9 positions matching TRBD1. With 2 bases clipped from V and 10 bases from J, the junction kept 3 bases outside the gene matches. This CDR3 region has 14 residues. Germline values: CDR1 KGHSH, CDR2 LQKENI. The CDR3 region is CASSPRDRASPLHF. In DNA, the CDR3 is TGTGCCAGCTCACCAAGGGACAGGGCATCACCCCTCCACTTT.

To note about this clone: The missing conserved phenylalanine or tryptophan at the end of this CDR3 makes a read error likely. It is unclear where the CDR3 begins or ends on the DNA, so no DNA is shown, and the CDR3 is as TCRdb lists it. The V and J genes are TRBV6-2 or TRBV6-3 and TRBJ1-2; the table's D call, TRBD1, has no DNA check behind it. Per the germline V gene, CDR1 is MNHEY and CDR2 is SVGEGT. The CDR3 is 14 residues long, ends included. CDR3 amino acids: CASSPSGRKVSLSV.

The V call is TRBV3-1 (or the pseudogene TRBV3-2), the J call TRBJ2-3; TRBD2 agrees at 7 bases. This CDR3 has 14 residues. V lost 4 bases to trimming and J lost 3 bases; unmatched junction nucleotides: 4. Germline CDR1 and CDR2: LGHDT and YNNKEL (reference sequence). The DNA for the CDR3 is TGTGCCAGCAGCCGTTGGACTAGGACAGATACGCAGTATTTT. Residues: CASSRWTRTDTQYF.

This rearrangement joins TRBV7-2 to TRBJ1-4, with 8 bases that match TRBD1. Germline V CDR1 and CDR2: SGHTA, FQGNSA. This CDR3 is built from 15 residues. The junction had 8 bases not matched to a gene; V was cut back by 6 bases and J by 5 bases. CDR3 residues: CASSSFRTGNEKLFF. The CDR3, as DNA: TGTGCCAGCAGTTCTTTTAGGACAGGGAATGAAAAACTGTTTTTT. The whole variable domain, remainder taken from reference TRBV7-2 and TRBJ1-4, is GAGVSQSPSNKVTEKGKDVELRCDPISGHTALYWYRQSLGQGLEFLIYFQGNSAPDKSGLPSDRFSAERTGGSVSTLTIQRTQQEDSAVYLCASSSFRTGNEKLFFGSGTQLSVL.

The chain joins TRBV2 to TRBJ1-1; 7 nucleotides align to TRBD1. CDR1 and CDR2 from the germline V gene are SNHLY and FYNNEI. The CDR3 is made up of 14 amino acids. Trimming cost V 7 bases and J 1 base; bases outside gene matches: 6. CDR3 sequence: CASIPGQPNTEAFF. As DNA, the CDR3 is TGTGCCAGCATCCCGGGACAGCCGAACACTGAAGCTTTCTTT.